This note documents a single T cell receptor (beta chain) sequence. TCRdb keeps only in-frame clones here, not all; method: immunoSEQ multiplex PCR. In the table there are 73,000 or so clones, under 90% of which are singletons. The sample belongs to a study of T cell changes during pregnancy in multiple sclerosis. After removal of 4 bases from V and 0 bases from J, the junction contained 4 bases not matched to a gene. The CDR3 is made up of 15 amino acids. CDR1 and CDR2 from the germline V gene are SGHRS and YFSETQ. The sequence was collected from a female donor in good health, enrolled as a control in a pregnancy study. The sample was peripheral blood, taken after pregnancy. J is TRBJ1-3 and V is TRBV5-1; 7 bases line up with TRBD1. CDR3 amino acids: CASSRDSGSGNTIYF. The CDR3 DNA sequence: TGCGCCAGCAGCCGGGACAGCGGCTCTGGAAACACCATATATTTT.